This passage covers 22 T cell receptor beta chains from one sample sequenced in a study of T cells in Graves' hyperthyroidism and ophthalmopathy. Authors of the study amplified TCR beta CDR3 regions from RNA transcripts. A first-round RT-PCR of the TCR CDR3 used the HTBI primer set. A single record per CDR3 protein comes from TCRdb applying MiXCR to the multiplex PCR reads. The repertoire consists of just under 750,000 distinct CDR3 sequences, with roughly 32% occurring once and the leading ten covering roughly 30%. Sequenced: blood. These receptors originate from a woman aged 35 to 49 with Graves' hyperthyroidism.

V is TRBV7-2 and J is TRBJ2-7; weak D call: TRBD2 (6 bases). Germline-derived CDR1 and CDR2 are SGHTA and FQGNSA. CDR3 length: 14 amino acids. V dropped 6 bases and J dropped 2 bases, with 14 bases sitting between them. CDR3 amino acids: CASSGGILPYEQYF. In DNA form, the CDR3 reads TGTGCCAGCAGTGGGGGGATACTGCCCTACGAGCAGTACTTC.

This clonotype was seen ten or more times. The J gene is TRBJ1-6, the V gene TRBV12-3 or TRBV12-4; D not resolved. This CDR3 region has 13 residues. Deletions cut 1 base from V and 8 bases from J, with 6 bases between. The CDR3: CASSLGGDSPLHF. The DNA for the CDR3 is TGTGCCAGCAGTTTAGGGGGAGATTCACCCCTCCACTTT.

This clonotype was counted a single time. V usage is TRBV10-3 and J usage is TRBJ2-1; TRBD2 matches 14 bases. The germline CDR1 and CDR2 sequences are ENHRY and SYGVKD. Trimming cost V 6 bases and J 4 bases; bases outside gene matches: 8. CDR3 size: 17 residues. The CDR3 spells CAIRSTSGRAGYNEQFF. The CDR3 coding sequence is TGTGCCATCAGATCGACTAGCGGGAGGGCCGGATACAATGAGCAGTTCTTC.

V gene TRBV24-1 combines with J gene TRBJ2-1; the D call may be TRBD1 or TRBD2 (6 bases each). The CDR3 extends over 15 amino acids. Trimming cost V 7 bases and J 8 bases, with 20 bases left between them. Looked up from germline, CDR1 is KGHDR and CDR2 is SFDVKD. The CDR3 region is CATSRLAPGVDEQFF. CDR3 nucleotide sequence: TGTGCCACCAGCCGGCTAGCGCCAGGGGTGGATGAGCAGTTCTTC.

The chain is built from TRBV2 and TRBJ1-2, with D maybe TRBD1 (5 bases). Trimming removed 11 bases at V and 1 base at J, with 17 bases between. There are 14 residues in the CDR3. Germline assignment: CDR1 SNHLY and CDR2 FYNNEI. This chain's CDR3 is CAQQLGQGNYGYTF. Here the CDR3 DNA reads TGTGCCCAGCAATTGGGGCAGGGTAACTATGGCTACACCTTC.

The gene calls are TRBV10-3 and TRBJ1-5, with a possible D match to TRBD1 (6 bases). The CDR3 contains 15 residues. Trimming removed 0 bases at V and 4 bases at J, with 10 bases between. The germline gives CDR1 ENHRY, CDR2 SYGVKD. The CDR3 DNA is TGTGCCATCAGTGAGTCCAGGGGAGGGAATCAGCCCCAGCATTTT. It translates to CAISESRGGNQPQHF.

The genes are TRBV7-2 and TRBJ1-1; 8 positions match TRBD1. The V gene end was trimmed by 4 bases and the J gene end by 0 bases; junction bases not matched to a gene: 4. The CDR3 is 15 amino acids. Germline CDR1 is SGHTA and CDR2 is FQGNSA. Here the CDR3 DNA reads TGTGCCAGCAGCTCCTACAGGGGGATGAACACTGAAGCTTTCTTT. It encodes CASSSYRGMNTEAFF. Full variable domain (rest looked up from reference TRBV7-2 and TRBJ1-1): GAGVSQSPSNKVTEKGKDVELRCDPISGHTALYWYRQSLGQGLEFLIYFQGNSAPDKSGLPSDRFSAERTGGSVSTLTIQRTQQEDSAVYLCASSSYRGMNTEAFFGQGTRLTVV.

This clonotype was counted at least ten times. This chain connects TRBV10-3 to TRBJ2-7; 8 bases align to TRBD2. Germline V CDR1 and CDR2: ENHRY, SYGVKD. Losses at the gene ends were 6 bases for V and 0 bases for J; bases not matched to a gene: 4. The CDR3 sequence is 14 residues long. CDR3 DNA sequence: TGTGCCATCAGCCAGACTAGCGACTCCTACGAGCAGTACTTC. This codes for CAISQTSDSYEQYF.

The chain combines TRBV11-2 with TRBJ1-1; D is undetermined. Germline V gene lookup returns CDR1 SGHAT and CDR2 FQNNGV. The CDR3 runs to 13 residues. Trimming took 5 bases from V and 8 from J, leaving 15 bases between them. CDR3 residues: CASSPRVPQEAFF. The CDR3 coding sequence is TGTGCCAGCAGCCCAAGGGTCCCTCAAGAAGCTTTCTTT.

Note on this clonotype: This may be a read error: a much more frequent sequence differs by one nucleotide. The CDR3 DNA reads as TGCGTCAGCCAAGGAAACCCTCTTGAGGCCAACGTCCTGACTTTC. This gives the protein CVSQGNPLEANVLTF. The V call is TRBV5-1, the J call TRBJ2-6; D remains ambiguous. The CDR3 consists of 15 residues. From germline, CDR1 is SGHRS and CDR2 YFSETQ. Full variable domain (outside the CDR3, taken from reference TRBV5-1 and TRBJ2-6): KAGVTQTPRYLIKTRGQQVTLSCSPISGHRSVSWYQQTPGQGLQFLFEYFSETQRNKGNFPGRFSGRQFSNSRSEMNVSTLELGDSALYLCVSQGNPLEANVLTFGAGSRLTVL.

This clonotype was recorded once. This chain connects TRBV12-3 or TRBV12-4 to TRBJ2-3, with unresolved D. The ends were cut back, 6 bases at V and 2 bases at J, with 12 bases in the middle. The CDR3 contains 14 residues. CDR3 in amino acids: CASRVSGYTDTQYF. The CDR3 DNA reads TGTGCCAGCAGGGTCTCGGGCTACACAGATACGCAGTATTTT.

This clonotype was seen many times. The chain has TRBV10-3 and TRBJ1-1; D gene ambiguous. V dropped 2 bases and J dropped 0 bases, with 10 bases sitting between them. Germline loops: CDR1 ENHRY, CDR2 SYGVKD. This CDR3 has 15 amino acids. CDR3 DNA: TGTGCCATCAGTGAGGTTGAGGGCATGAACACTGAAGCTTTCTTT. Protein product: CAISEVEGMNTEAFF.

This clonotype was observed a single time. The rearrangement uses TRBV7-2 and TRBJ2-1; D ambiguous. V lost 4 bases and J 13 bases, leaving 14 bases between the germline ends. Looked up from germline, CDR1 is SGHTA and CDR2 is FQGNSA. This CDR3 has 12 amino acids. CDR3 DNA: TGTGCCAGCAGCTCCTTCGTTACCGAACAGTTCTTC. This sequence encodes CASSSFVTEQFF.

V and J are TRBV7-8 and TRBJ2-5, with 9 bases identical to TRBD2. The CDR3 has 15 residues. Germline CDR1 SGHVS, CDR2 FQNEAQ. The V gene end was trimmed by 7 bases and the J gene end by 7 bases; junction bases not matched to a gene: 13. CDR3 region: CASTLRLAGRRTQYF. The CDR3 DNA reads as TGTGCCAGCACCCTGAGGCTAGCGGGGAGAAGGACCCAGTACTTC.

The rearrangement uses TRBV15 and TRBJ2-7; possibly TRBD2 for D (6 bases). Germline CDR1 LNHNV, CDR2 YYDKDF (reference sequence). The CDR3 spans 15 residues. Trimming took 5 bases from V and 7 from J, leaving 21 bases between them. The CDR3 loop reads CATSPLADQWDEQYF. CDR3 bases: TGTGCCACCAGCCCACTAGCCGATCAGTGGGATGAGCAGTACTTC.

The chain's CDR3 is CASSRTGGRYEQYF. The CDR3 nucleotides are TGTGCCAGCAGCCGTACAGGGGGCAGGTACGAGCAGTACTTC. This chain links TRBV7-3 with TRBJ2-7, with 9 bases identical to TRBD1. This CDR3 comprises 14 residues. Germline values: CDR1 SGHTA, CDR2 FQGTGA. Trimming at V came to 5 bases and at J to 4 bases, leaving 6 bases not matched to a gene.

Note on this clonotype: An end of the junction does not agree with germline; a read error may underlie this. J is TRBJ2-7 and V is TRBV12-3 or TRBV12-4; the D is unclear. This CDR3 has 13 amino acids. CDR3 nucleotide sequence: TGTACCAGCAGCCCATCCCTTTCCTACGAGCAGTACTTC. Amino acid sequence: CTSSPSLSYEQYF.

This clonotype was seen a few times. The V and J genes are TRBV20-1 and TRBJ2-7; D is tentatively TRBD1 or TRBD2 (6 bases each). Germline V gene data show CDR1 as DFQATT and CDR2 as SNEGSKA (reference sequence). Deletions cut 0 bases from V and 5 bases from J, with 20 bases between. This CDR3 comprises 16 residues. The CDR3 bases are TGCAGTGCTAGAGATCGGATAGGAGGGGGGCACGACGAGCAGTACTTC. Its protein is CSARDRIGGGHDEQYF.

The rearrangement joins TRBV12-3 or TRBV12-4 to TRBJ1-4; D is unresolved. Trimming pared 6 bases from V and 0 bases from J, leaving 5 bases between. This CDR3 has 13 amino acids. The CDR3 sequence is CASRDATNEKLFF. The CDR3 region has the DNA TGTGCCAGCAGGGATGCAACTAATGAAAAACTGTTTTTT.

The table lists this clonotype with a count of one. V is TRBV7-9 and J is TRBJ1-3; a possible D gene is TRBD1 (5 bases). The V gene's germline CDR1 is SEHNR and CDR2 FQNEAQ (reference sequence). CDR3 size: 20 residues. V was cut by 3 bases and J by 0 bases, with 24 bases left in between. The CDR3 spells CASSLEIGGRPSFSGNTIYF. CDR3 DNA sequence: TGTGCCAGCAGCTTGGAGATCGGGGGTCGTCCTTCCTTCTCTGGAAACACCATATATTTT.

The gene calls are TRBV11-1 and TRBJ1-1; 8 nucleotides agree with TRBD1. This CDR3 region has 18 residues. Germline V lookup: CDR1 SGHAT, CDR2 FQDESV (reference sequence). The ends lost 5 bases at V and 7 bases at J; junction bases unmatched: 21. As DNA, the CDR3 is TGTGCCAGCAGCCTAAAAGGGTCAGGGGGCTCTACGGACAGTGAAGCTTTCTTT. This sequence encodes CASSLKGSGGSTDSEAFF.

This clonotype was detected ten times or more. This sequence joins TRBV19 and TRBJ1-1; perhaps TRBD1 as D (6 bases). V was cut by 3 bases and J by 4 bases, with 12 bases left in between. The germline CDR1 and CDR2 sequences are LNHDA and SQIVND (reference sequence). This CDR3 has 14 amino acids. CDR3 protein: CASSIGSGATEAFF. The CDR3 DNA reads TGTGCCAGTAGTATCGGTTCGGGGGCCACTGAAGCTTTCTTT.